This is a list of T cell receptor beta chains from one sample in a study of T cell repertoires in cytomegalovirus infection. MiXCR was run by TCRdb on the reads, yielding one entry per CDR3 protein. The table records some 400,000 distinct CDR3 sequences, approximately 33% of them present only once. The sequencing input was PBMCs. Source of these receptors: a human donor in good health (CMV status not recorded). Some clones in this sample may be carry-over from other donors' samples. Both conserved end residues are part of each CDR3. The D gene is left open where the match is weak. Some rows have no size entry. The others give once, few or many, or a class for an expanded clone.

D gene	clone size	V gene	J gene	CDR3 protein	CDR3 DNA
NA	NA	TRBV4-2	TRBJ2-7	CASSQGTGNYEQYF	TGTGCCAGCAGCCAAGGAACAGGAAACTACGAGCAGTACTTC
NA	many	TRBV7-9	TRBJ2-7	CASSSPGWSYEQYF	TGTGCCAGCAGCTCCCCTGGTTGGTCCTACGAGCAGTACTTC
NA	NA	TRBV12-3/TRBV12-4	TRBJ1-5	CASTMGVQPQHF	TGTGCCAGCACCATGGGAGTCCAGCCCCAGCATTTT
NA	NA	TRBV14	TRBJ1-1	CASRPRELNTEAFF	TGTGCCAGCAGACCACGGGAACTGAACACTGAAGCTTTCTTT
TRBD1	NA	TRBV19	TRBJ1-5	CASSNYLFPGTGHQPQHF	TGTGCCAGTAGTAATTACCTCTTCCCCGGGACAGGACATCAGCCCCAGCATTTT
NA	NA	TRBV7-6	TRBJ1-3	CASSFKDPRSGNTIYF	TGTGCCAGCAGCTTTAAGGACCCCCGCTCTGGAAACACCATATATTTT
NA	NA	TRBV4-2	TRBJ2-7	CASSQDAGTYEQYF	TGTGCCAGCAGCCAAGATGCCGGAACCTACGAGCAGTACTTC
NA	many	TRBV7-8	TRBJ2-7	CASSLGAGGISYEQYF	TGTGCCAGCAGCTTAGGTGCAGGGGGGATCTCCTACGAGCAGTACTTC
TRBD1	NA	TRBV20-1	TRBJ1-3	CSARAQGAGNTIYF	TGCAGTGCTAGAGCACAGGGGGCTGGAAACACCATATATTTT
NA	many	TRBV7-2	TRBJ2-7	CASTLPGDSYEQYF	TGTGCCAGCACCCTCCCGGGGGACTCCTACGAGCAGTACTTC
NA	many	TRBV19	TRBJ2-7	CASSIDGQAAGQYF	TGTGCCAGTAGTATAGACGGGCAGGCCGCGGGGCAGTACTTC
NA	NA	TRBV5-4	TRBJ2-3	CASSLGSVPDTQYF	TGTGCCAGCAGCTTGGGGTCAGTTCCAGATACGCAGTATTTT
TRBD2	many	TRBV7-2	TRBJ2-1	CASSFGGGYNEQFF	TGTGCCAGCAGCTTCGGCGGGGGGTACAATGAGCAGTTCTTC
TRBD1	NA	TRBV11-3	TRBJ2-1	CASSLPGDSNEQFF	TGTGCCAGCAGCTTACCTGGGGACAGCAATGAGCAGTTCTTC
TRBD1	NA	TRBV6-1	TRBJ2-5	CATRVSGTGGRETQYF	TGTGCCACGAGAGTGTCCGGGACAGGGGGCCGGGAGACCCAGTACTTC
TRBD2	few	TRBV19	TRBJ2-1	CASIPSGLAGRYNEQFF	TGTGCCAGTATCCCATCAGGACTAGCGGGGAGGTACAATGAGCAGTTCTTC
NA	NA	TRBV20-1	TRBJ2-3	CSASPLSGAGTQYF	TGCAGTGCCAGTCCCCTCTCTGGGGCAGGGACGCAGTATTTT
TRBD1	NA	TRBV19	TRBJ1-5	CASRGADRGDNQPQHF	TGTGCCAGTAGGGGTGCGGACAGGGGGGACAATCAGCCCCAGCATTTT
NA	NA	TRBV7-9	TRBJ2-7	CASPCSPKHEQYF	TGTGCCAGCCCGTGTTCGCCAAAACACGAGCAGTACTTC
NA	NA	TRBV11-2	TRBJ2-7	CASSFSREYEQYF	TGTGCCAGCAGCTTTTCCAGGGAGTACGAGCAGTACTTC
TRBD1	NA	TRBV13	TRBJ1-4	CASSFGQGPATNEKLFF	TGTGCCAGCAGCTTTGGACAGGGGCCAGCAACTAATGAAAAACTGTTTTTT
NA	few	TRBV6-2/TRBV6-3	TRBJ2-1	CASSSSLVYNEQFF	TGTGCCAGCAGTTCCTCACTGGTCTACAATGAGCAGTTCTTC
TRBD1	NA	TRBV4-1	TRBJ1-2	CASSQPGQGVNYGYTF	TGCGCCAGCAGCCAACCGGGACAGGGCGTGAACTATGGCTACACCTTC
NA	NA	TRBV6-2/TRBV6-3	TRBJ2-7	CASSTSRHYEQYF	TGTGCCAGCAGCACCAGCCGACACTACGAGCAGTACTTC
NA	NA	TRBV2	TRBJ2-7	CASSVWSSYEQYF	TGTGCCAGCAGTGTATGGAGCTCCTACGAGCAGTACTTC
NA	NA	TRBV4-1	TRBJ1-2	CASSHSDSGSYGYTF	TGCGCCAGCAGCCACTCGGACAGTGGGTCGTATGGCTACACCTTC
NA	once	TRBV10-1	TRBJ2-4	CASSNVGGGNIQYF	TGCGCCAGCAGTAATGTAGGAGGGGGAAACATTCAGTACTTC
TRBD1	few	TRBV20-1	TRBJ2-5	CSAAPLTGSQETQYF	TGCAGTGCTGCCCCACTGACAGGGTCTCAAGAGACCCAGTACTTC